This note documents a single T cell receptor (beta chain) sequence. Germline lookup yields CDR1 SEHNR and CDR2 FQNEAQ (reference sequence). V trimming: 6 bases; J trimming: 4 bases; junction bases outside the gene matches: 4. The CDR3 is 14 amino acids. Some clones are missing from TCRdb's copy, which holds only in-frame ones; the method was immunoSEQ multiplex PCR. The sample records approximately 73,000 clones, 70% to 90% being singletons. The source of the sample is a study of OX40 agonist ivuxolimab in advanced cancers. Turning to the study itself: Patients received intravenous ivuxolimab every 2 weeks at 0.01 to 10 mg/kg.

The sequence came from an adult with an advanced solid tumor such as melanoma, head and neck, liver or kidney cancer. This sequence joins TRBV7-9 and TRBJ2-2; 8 positions agree with TRBD2. Sequencing used CD4+ or CD8+ T cells sorted from blood, obtained in a trial of the OX40 agonist ivuxolimab. The chain's CDR3 is CASSFGLATGELFF. The DNA for the CDR3 is TGTGCCAGCAGTTTCGGACTAGCCACCGGGGAGCTGTTTTTT. Full variable domain (rest looked up from reference TRBV7-9 and TRBJ2-2): DTGVSQNPRHKITKRGQNVTFRCDPISEHNRLYWYRQTLGQGPEFLTYFQNEAQLEKSRLLSDRFSAERPKGSFSTLEIQRTEQGDSAMYLCASSFGLATGELFFGEGSRLTVL.